This TCR beta chain was recovered during a study of T-cell reconstitution after alpha-beta-depleted transplantation in children. This clonotype was counted ten times or more. Trimming took off 0 bases at V and 0 bases at J, with 10 bases between the two ends. This CDR3 contains 16 residues. Germline V gives CDR1 SGHKS, CDR2 YYEKEE (reference sequence). Molecular barcoding with unique molecular identifiers was used for the TCRbeta library. A single record per CDR3 protein comes from TCRdb applying MiXCR to the PCR reads. The top ten clones hold 5.5% to 8.5% of a sample with over 70,000 distinct CDR3 sequences, 7% to 9% of them seen once.

Here the sequenced sample was PBMCs from the stem cell graft donor, taken from the stem cell graft. The sequence came from a human donor who donated a stem cell graft to a child with congenital amegakaryocytic thrombocytopenia. The chain employs TRBV5-5 and TRBJ2-4; D is unresolved. DNA for the CDR3: TGTGCCAGCAGCTTGGACACAAGACTAGCCAAAAACATTCAGTACTTC. This codes for CASSLDTRLAKNIQYF. The full variable domain, rest sourced from reference TRBV5-5 and TRBJ2-4, is DAGVTQSPTHLIKTRGQQVTLRCSPISGHKSVSWYQQVLGQGPQFIFQYYEKEERGRGNFPDRFSARQFPNYSSELNVNALLLGDSALYLCASSLDTRLAKNIQYFGAGTRLSVL.